These T cell receptor beta chains were read from a single sample in a study of technical replicates of blood from a few donors. The data were produced by immunoSEQ multiplex PCR, yet TCRdb's version contains in-frame clones alone and is incomplete. In the table there are tens of thousands of clones, 75% to 90% of which are singletons. The sample taken for sequencing was PBMCs. The receptor source for this set is a human donor in good health. Some clones in this sample may be carry-over from other donors' samples. CDR3s include the opening cysteine and the closing phenylalanine or tryptophan. The order of the fields is V gene, J gene, D gene, clone size, CDR3 protein, CDR3 DNA. D genes are given only for firm matches. Size tells how often a clone was seen (once, few, many) or the class of an expanded clone, and some rows leave it out.

v_call: TRBV6-5
j_call: TRBJ2-7
d_call: TRBD1
clone_size: -
cdr3_aa: CASSPGTAYEQYF
cdr3_nt: TGTGCCAGCAGCCCCGGGACAGCCTACGAGCAGTACTTC

v_call: TRBV5-5
j_call: TRBJ1-3
d_call: -
clone_size: few
cdr3_aa: CASSSSGGSGGNTIYF
cdr3_nt: TGTGCCAGCAGCAGCAGCGGGGGGTCGGGTGGAAACACCATATATTTT

v_call: TRBV14
j_call: TRBJ1-5
d_call: TRBD1
clone_size: -
cdr3_aa: CASSHRGQGFEGNQPQHF
cdr3_nt: TGTGCCAGCAGTCACAGGGGACAGGGTTTTGAAGGCAATCAGCCCCAGCATTTT

v_call: TRBV15
j_call: TRBJ1-1
d_call: -
clone_size: -
cdr3_aa: CATSRGFGGNTEAFF
cdr3_nt: TGTGCCACCAGCAGAGGATTCGGCGGGAACACTGAAGCTTTCTTT

v_call: TRBV6-1
j_call: TRBJ1-1
d_call: -
clone_size: -
cdr3_aa: CASSVHRKTVMNTEAFF
cdr3_nt: TGTGCCAGCAGTGTCCACAGGAAAACAGTAATGAACACTGAAGCTTTCTTT

v_call: TRBV18
j_call: TRBJ2-1
d_call: -
clone_size: -
cdr3_aa: CASSPMDMGNEQFF
cdr3_nt: TGTGCCAGCTCACCCATGGACATGGGCAATGAGCAGTTCTTC

v_call: TRBV10-3
j_call: TRBJ1-2
d_call: -
clone_size: -
cdr3_aa: CAISESGQSGGYTF
cdr3_nt: TGTGCCATCAGTGAGTCAGGACAGTCAGGGGGCTACACCTTC

v_call: TRBV18
j_call: TRBJ1-2
d_call: TRBD1
clone_size: -
cdr3_aa: CASSTGDKVYGYTF
cdr3_nt: TGTGCCAGCTCTACAGGGGATAAAGTTTATGGCTACACCTTC

v_call: TRBV5-1
j_call: TRBJ2-3
d_call: -
clone_size: -
cdr3_aa: CASSLESLARHTDTQYF
cdr3_nt: TGCGCCAGCAGCTTGGAGTCGCTAGCGAGACACACAGATACGCAGTATTTT

v_call: TRBV7-2
j_call: TRBJ2-1
d_call: TRBD1
clone_size: -
cdr3_aa: CASSLKQGAYNEQFF
cdr3_nt: TGTGCCAGCAGCTTAAAACAGGGGGCCTACAATGAGCAGTTCTTC

v_call: TRBV4-2
j_call: TRBJ1-5
d_call: -
clone_size: -
cdr3_aa: CASSQDGRGLQPQHF
cdr3_nt: TGTGCCAGCAGCCAAGATGGAAGAGGTTTGCAGCCCCAGCATTTT

v_call: TRBV7-2
j_call: TRBJ1-1
d_call: -
clone_size: -
cdr3_aa: CASSQQASIEAFF
cdr3_nt: TGTGCCAGCAGCCAGCAGGCGAGCATTGAAGCTTTCTTT

v_call: TRBV27
j_call: TRBJ2-1
d_call: TRBD2
clone_size: once
cdr3_aa: CASSSLKRGSSYNEQFF
cdr3_nt: TGTGCCAGCAGTAGCCTCAAGCGGGGGAGCTCCTACAATGAGCAGTTCTTC

v_call: TRBV5-1
j_call: TRBJ2-2
d_call: -
clone_size: -
cdr3_aa: CASSPTSATGELFF
cdr3_nt: TGCGCCAGCAGCCCTACCTCCGCAACCGGGGAGCTGTTTTTT

v_call: TRBV2
j_call: TRBJ2-1
d_call: -
clone_size: -
cdr3_aa: CAGRESSYNEQFF
cdr3_nt: TGTGCCGGTAGGGAGTCCTCCTACAATGAGCAGTTCTTC

v_call: TRBV5-3
j_call: TRBJ2-2
d_call: -
clone_size: -
cdr3_aa: CARSTDYPPGFTGELFF
cdr3_nt: TGTGCCAGAAGCACGGACTACCCTCCGGGGTTCACCGGGGAGCTGTTTTTT

v_call: TRBV7-8
j_call: TRBJ2-1
d_call: -
clone_size: -
cdr3_aa: CASSLAVLNEQFF
cdr3_nt: TGTGCCAGCAGCTTAGCCGTTCTCAATGAGCAGTTCTTC

v_call: TRBV28
j_call: TRBJ2-7
d_call: TRBD1
clone_size: -
cdr3_aa: CASSSGTDYEQYF
cdr3_nt: TGTGCCAGCAGTTCGGGGACAGACTACGAGCAGTACTTC

v_call: TRBV5-1
j_call: TRBJ1-2
d_call: TRBD1
clone_size: -
cdr3_aa: CASKPDRAPGYGYTF
cdr3_nt: TGCGCCAGCAAACCAGACAGGGCCCCGGGATATGGCTACACCTTC

v_call: TRBV6-4
j_call: TRBJ2-3
d_call: -
clone_size: -
cdr3_aa: CASSPNPSDPDTQYF
cdr3_nt: TGTGCCAGCAGCCCGAACCCTAGCGACCCAGATACGCAGTATTTT

v_call: TRBV27
j_call: TRBJ1-1
d_call: TRBD1
clone_size: -
cdr3_aa: CASTPTGGGTEAFF
cdr3_nt: TGTGCCAGCACCCCGACAGGGGGAGGCACTGAAGCTTTCTTT

v_call: TRBV15
j_call: TRBJ2-7
d_call: -
clone_size: -
cdr3_aa: CATSRDQFGATYEQYF
cdr3_nt: TGTGCCACCAGCAGAGATCAGTTCGGAGCAACCTACGAGCAGTACTTC

v_call: TRBV25-1
j_call: TRBJ1-2
d_call: TRBD1
clone_size: -
cdr3_aa: CASSGDSTNYGYTF
cdr3_nt: TGTGCCTCCTCAGGGGACAGCACTAACTATGGCTACACCTTC

v_call: TRBV4-2
j_call: TRBJ2-1
d_call: -
clone_size: once
cdr3_aa: CASSQVRGSASLDEAQFF
cdr3_nt: TGTGCCAGCAGCCAAGTCCGTGGGTCAGCCAGTCTAGACGAGGCGCAGTTCTTC

v_call: TRBV6-5
j_call: TRBJ2-3
d_call: TRBD1
clone_size: -
cdr3_aa: CASSWDRYSDTQYF
cdr3_nt: TGTGCCAGCAGTTGGGACAGGTATTCAGATACGCAGTATTTT

v_call: TRBV23-1
j_call: TRBJ2-5
d_call: TRBD2
clone_size: -
cdr3_aa: CASTPPGLAEGTQYF
cdr3_nt: TGCGCCAGCACTCCCCCGGGACTAGCCGAGGGGACCCAGTACTTC

v_call: TRBV7-9
j_call: TRBJ2-4
d_call: -
clone_size: -
cdr3_aa: CASSSDIFRYF
cdr3_nt: TGTGCCAGCAGCTCAGACATTTTTCGCTACTTC

v_call: TRBV18
j_call: TRBJ2-5
d_call: TRBD2
clone_size: -
cdr3_aa: CASSPPGTSGKETQYF
cdr3_nt: TGTGCCAGCTCACCACCCGGGACTAGCGGGAAAGAGACCCAGTACTTC

v_call: TRBV7-2
j_call: TRBJ2-7
d_call: TRBD1
clone_size: -
cdr3_aa: CASSGQAKPYEQYF
cdr3_nt: TGTGCCAGCAGTGGACAGGCTAAACCTTACGAGCAGTACTTC

v_call: TRBV18
j_call: TRBJ1-1
d_call: TRBD1
clone_size: -
cdr3_aa: CASSPRQGYSEAFF
cdr3_nt: TGTGCCAGCTCACCCCGACAGGGGTACTCTGAAGCTTTCTTT

v_call: TRBV5-1
j_call: TRBJ2-7
d_call: TRBD2
clone_size: -
cdr3_aa: CASSPVRGSGGGEQYF
cdr3_nt: TGCGCCAGCAGCCCCGTGAGAGGTAGCGGGGGTGGCGAGCAGTACTTC

v_call: TRBV4-3
j_call: TRBJ2-6
d_call: -
clone_size: many
cdr3_aa: CASSQIGGTGANVLTF
cdr3_nt: TGCGCCAGCAGCCAGATCGGGGGGACAGGGGCCAACGTCCTGACTTTC

v_call: TRBV6-5
j_call: TRBJ2-3
d_call: -
clone_size: -
cdr3_aa: CASRRTSNTDTQYF
cdr3_nt: TGTGCCAGCAGGCGGACAAGTAACACAGATACGCAGTATTTT

v_call: TRBV6-1
j_call: TRBJ1-3
d_call: -
clone_size: -
cdr3_aa: CASSEAPSSGNTIYF
cdr3_nt: TGTGCCAGCAGTGAAGCTCCATCCTCTGGAAACACCATATATTTT

v_call: TRBV18
j_call: TRBJ2-5
d_call: TRBD2
clone_size: -
cdr3_aa: CASSPISVLAGEGGETQYF
cdr3_nt: TGTGCCAGCTCCCCTATATCGGTGCTAGCGGGAGAGGGGGGGGAGACCCAGTACTTC

v_call: TRBV23-1
j_call: TRBJ1-3
d_call: -
clone_size: -
cdr3_aa: CASSQSRGGGNTIYF
cdr3_nt: TGCGCCAGCAGTCAATCGAGGGGGGGAGGAAACACCATATATTTT

v_call: TRBV16
j_call: TRBJ1-1
d_call: -
clone_size: -
cdr3_aa: CASSQSFGGVNTEAFF
cdr3_nt: TGTGCCAGCAGCCAATCCTTCGGGGGAGTGAACACTGAAGCTTTCTTT

v_call: TRBV7-2
j_call: TRBJ1-2
d_call: TRBD1
clone_size: -
cdr3_aa: CASSLGTGGYGYTF
cdr3_nt: TGTGCCAGCAGCTTAGGGACAGGGGGCTATGGCTACACCTTC

v_call: TRBV7-9
j_call: TRBJ2-2
d_call: -
clone_size: -
cdr3_aa: CASSQLRGLAGELFF
cdr3_nt: TGTGCCAGCAGCCAACTGCGGGGCCTCGCCGGGGAGCTGTTTTTT

v_call: TRBV7-4
j_call: TRBJ2-7
d_call: TRBD1
clone_size: -
cdr3_aa: CASSLVVGTETYEQYF
cdr3_nt: TGTGCCAGCAGCTTAGTGGTGGGGACAGAGACCTACGAGCAGTACTTC

v_call: TRBV5-1
j_call: TRBJ2-1
d_call: TRBD2
clone_size: -
cdr3_aa: CASSLVASGGVYNEQFF
cdr3_nt: TGCGCCAGCAGCTTGGTGGCTAGCGGGGGGGTATACAATGAGCAGTTCTTC

v_call: TRBV4-2
j_call: TRBJ2-5
d_call: TRBD2
clone_size: -
cdr3_aa: CASSRGLAGAGWTQYF
cdr3_nt: TGTGCCAGCAGCCGAGGACTAGCGGGGGCAGGGTGGACCCAGTACTTC

v_call: TRBV9
j_call: TRBJ1-2
d_call: -
clone_size: -
cdr3_aa: CASSVVPGDYGYTF
cdr3_nt: TGTGCCAGCAGCGTAGTTCCAGGGGACTATGGCTACACCTTC

v_call: TRBV19
j_call: TRBJ2-1
d_call: TRBD1
clone_size: -
cdr3_aa: CASSSQGASYNEQFF
cdr3_nt: TGTGCCAGTAGTTCACAGGGGGCTTCCTACAATGAGCAGTTCTTC

v_call: TRBV28
j_call: TRBJ2-1
d_call: -
clone_size: -
cdr3_aa: CASSFSSGSGHNEQFF
cdr3_nt: TGTGCCAGCAGTTTCTCCTCGGGGAGCGGGCACAATGAGCAGTTCTTC